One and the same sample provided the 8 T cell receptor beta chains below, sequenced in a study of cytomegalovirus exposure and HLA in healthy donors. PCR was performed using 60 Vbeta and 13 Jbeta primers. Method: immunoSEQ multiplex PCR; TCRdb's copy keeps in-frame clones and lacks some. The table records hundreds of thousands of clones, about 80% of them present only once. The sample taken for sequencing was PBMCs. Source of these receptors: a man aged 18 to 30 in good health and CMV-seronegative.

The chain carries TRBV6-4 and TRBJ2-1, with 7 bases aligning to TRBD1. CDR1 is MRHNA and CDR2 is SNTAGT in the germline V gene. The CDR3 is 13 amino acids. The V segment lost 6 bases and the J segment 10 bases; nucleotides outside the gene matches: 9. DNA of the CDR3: TGTGCCAGCAGCTTTGGACAGGCAACAGAGCAGTTCTTC. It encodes CASSFGQATEQFF.

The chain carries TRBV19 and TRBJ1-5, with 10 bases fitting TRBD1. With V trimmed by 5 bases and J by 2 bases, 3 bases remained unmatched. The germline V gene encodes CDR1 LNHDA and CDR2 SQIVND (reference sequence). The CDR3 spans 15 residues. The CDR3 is CASSPGTGGNQPQHF. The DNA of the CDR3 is TGTGCCAGTAGTCCTGGGACAGGGGGCAATCAGCCCCAGCATTTT.

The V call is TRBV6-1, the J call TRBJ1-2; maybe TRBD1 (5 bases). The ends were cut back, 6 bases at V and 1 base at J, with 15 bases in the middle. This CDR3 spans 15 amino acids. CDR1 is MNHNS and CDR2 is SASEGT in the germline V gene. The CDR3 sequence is CASRSMGGDNYGYTF. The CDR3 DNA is TGTGCCAGCAGAAGCATGGGGGGAGATAACTATGGCTACACCTTC.

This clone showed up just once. CDR3 residues: CASSARTGGIYEQYF. The CDR3 DNA sequence: TGTGCCAGCAGTGCCCGGACAGGGGGGATCTACGAGCAGTACTTC. V and J are TRBV28 and TRBJ2-7; 10 bases are a match to TRBD1. The CDR3 length is 15 residues. The J segment lost 3 bases and the V segment lost 5 bases, leaving 7 bases of the junction unmatched. From germline, CDR1 is MDHEN and CDR2 SYDVKM. Complete variable domain (other parts from reference TRBV28 and TRBJ2-7): DVKVTQSSRYLVKRTGEKVFLECVQDMDHENMFWYRQDPGLGLRLIYFSYDVKMKEKGDIPEGYSVSREKKERFSLILESASTNQTSMYLCASSARTGGIYEQYFGPGTRLTVT.

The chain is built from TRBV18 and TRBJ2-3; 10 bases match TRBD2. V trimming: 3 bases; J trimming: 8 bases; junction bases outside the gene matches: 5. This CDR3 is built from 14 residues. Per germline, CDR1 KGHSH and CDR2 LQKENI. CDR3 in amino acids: CASSPPSGRTTQYF. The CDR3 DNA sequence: TGTGCCAGCTCACCCCCTAGCGGGAGAACTACGCAGTATTTT.

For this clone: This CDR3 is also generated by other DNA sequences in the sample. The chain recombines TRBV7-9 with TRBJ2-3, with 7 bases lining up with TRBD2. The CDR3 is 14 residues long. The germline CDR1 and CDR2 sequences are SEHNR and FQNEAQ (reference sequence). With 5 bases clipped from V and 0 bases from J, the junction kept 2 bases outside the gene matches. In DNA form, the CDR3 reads TGTGCCAGCAGCGGGGGGGGGAGCACAGATACGCAGTATTTT. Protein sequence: CASSGGGSTDTQYF.

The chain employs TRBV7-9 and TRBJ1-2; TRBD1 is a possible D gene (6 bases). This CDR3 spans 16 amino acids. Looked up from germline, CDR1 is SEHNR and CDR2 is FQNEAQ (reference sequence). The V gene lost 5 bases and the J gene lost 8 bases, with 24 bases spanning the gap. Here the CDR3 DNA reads TGTGCCAGCAGCCCGTCGGGCAGGGGCCATATGGGGGGCTACACCTTC. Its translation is CASSPSGRGHMGGYTF.

CDR3 residues: CASSPTGAGANVLTF. The DNA of the CDR3 is TGTGCCAGCAGTCCGACAGGGGCCGGGGCCAACGTCCTGACTTTC. The chain recombines TRBV2 with TRBJ2-6, with 8 nucleotides matching TRBD1. CDR1 and CDR2 (germline): SNHLY, FYNNEI. V was pared by 5 bases and J by 4 bases, with 4 bases of the junction left unmatched. CDR3 length equals 15 residues.